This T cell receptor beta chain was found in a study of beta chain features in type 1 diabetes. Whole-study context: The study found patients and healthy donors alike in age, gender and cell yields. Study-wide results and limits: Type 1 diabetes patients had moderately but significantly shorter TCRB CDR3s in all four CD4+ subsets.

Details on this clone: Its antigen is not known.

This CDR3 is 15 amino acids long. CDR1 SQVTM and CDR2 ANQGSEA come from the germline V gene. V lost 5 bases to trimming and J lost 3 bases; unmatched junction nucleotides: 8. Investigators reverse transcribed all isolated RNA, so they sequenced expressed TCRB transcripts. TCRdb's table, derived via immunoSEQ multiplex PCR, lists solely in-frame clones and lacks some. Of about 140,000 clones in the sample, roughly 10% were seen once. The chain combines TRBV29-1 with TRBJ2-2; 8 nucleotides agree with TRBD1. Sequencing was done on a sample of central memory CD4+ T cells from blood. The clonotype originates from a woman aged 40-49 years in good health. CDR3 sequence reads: CSVIGDRKDTGELFF. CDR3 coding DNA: TGCAGCGTTATCGGGGACAGGAAAGACACCGGGGAGCTGTTTTTT.